This section outlines one T cell receptor beta chain sequence together with its context. Its cognate antigen is unknown. Each CDR3 protein is one row after TCRdb ran MiXCR on the 5' RACE reads. The sample carries under 110,000 distinct CDR3 sequences, roughly 12% recorded once. This record belongs to a study of T-cell memory formation after mild COVID-19. Regarding the study as a whole: The main location of contracting CD4+ clones was CM and EM, and that of contracting CD8+ clones was EMRA.

V was pared by 4 bases and J by 4 bases, with 11 bases of the junction left unmatched. The germline CDR1 and CDR2 sequences are SEHNR and FQNEAQ (reference sequence). The CDR3 length is 17 residues. This chain uses TRBV7-9 with TRBJ2-3; TRBD2 agrees at 10 bases. Sequenced material: PBMCs or a T cell subset sorted from them (not recorded which). The TCR originated in an adult woman who had mild COVID-19 (a few samples of this study predate the infection). Cell type and time point are not known. The CDR3 here is CASSSTLAGDGPDTQYF. The CDR3 DNA reads TGTGCCAGCAGCTCTACGCTAGCGGGAGATGGTCCAGATACGCAGTATTTT.